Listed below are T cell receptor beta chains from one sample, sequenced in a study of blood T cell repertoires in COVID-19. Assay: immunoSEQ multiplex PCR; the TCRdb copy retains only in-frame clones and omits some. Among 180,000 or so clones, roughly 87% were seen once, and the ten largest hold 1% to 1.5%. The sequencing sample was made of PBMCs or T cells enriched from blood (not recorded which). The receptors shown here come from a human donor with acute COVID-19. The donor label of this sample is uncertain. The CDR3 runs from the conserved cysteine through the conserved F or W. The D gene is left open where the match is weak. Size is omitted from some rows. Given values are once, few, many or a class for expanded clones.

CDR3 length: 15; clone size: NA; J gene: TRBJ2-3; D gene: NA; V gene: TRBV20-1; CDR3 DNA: TGCAGTGCTAGTGGGGACTCCAAGAGCACAGATACGCAGTATTTT; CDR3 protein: CSASGDSKSTDTQYF
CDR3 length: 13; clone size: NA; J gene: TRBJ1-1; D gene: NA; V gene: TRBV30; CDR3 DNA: TGTGCCTGGAGTGTGGGGGCCTGGGGGGAAGCTTTCTTT; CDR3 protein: CAWSVGAWGEAFF
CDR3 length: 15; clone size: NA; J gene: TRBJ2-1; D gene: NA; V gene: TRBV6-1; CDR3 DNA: TGTGCCAGCAGTGAAGCCTGGGGAGGGGGCAATGAGCAGTTCTTC; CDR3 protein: CASSEAWGGGNEQFF
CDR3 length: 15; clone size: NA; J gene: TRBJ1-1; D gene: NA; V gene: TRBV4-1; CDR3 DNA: TGCGCCAGCAGCCGGTCTTGGGCGGGGAACACTGAAGCTTTCTTT; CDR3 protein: CASSRSWAGNTEAFF
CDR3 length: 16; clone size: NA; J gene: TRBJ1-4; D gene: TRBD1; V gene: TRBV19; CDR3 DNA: TGTGCCAGTAGTCCACATCAGGGGGGACGTAGTGAAAAACTGTTTTTT; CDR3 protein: CASSPHQGGRSEKLFF
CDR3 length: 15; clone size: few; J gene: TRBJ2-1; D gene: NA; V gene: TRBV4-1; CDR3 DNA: TGCGCCAGCAGCCAAAGCGGGCCGTTCGACAATGAGCAGTTCTTC; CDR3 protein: CASSQSGPFDNEQFF
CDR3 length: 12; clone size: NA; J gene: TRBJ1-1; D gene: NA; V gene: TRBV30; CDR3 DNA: TGTGCCTGGTCTACAGAAAACCTTGAAGCTTTCTTT; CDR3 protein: CAWSTENLEAFF
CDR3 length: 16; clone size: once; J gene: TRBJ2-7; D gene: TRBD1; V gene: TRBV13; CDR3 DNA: TGTGCCAGCAGCTTAATCTACAGGGGGTCTTTGTACGAGCAGTACTTC; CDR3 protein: CASSLIYRGSLYEQYF
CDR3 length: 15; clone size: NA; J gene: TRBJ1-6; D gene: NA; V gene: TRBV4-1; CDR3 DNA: TGCGCCAGCAGCCAAGCGGCAGGCGAAAATTCACCCCTCCACTTT; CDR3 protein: CASSQAAGENSPLHF
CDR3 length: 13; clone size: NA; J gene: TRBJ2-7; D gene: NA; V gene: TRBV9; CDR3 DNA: TGTGCCAGCAGCCAGGGGTTATCCTACGAGCAGTACTTC; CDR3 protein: CASSQGLSYEQYF
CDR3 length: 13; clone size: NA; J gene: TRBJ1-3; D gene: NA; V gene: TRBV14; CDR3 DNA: TGTGCCAGCAGCCAAGTGCAACGGGGCACCATATATTTT; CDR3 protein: CASSQVQRGTIYF
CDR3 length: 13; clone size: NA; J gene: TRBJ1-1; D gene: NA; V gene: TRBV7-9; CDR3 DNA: TGTGCCGGAACGGGAGGCTTGAACACTGAAGCTTTCTTT; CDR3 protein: CAGTGGLNTEAFF
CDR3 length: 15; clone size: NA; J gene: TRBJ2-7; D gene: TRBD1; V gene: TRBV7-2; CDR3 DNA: TGTGCCAGCAGCTTACACGGGACAGGGGTAAGCGAGCAGTACTTC; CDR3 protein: CASSLHGTGVSEQYF
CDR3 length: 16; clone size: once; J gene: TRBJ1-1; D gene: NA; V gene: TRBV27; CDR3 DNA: TGTGCCAGCAGTTTGCACCTCGAGCGATCGAACACTGAAGCTTTCTTT; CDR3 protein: CASSLHLERSNTEAFF
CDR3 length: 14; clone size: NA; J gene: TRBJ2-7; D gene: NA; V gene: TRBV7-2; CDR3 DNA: TGTGCCAGCAGCTTAGTCCGCGGAACATACGAGCAGTACTTC; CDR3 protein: CASSLVRGTYEQYF
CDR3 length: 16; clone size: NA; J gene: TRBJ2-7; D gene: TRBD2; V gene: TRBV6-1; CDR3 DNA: TGTGCCAGCAGTGGATCGGGACTAGCGGGGGCCTACGAGCAGTACTTC; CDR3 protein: CASSGSGLAGAYEQYF
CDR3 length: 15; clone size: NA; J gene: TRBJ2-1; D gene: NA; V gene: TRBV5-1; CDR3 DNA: TGCGCCAGCAGCTGGACAGAAAACTCCTACAATGAGCAGTTCTTC; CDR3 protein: CASSWTENSYNEQFF
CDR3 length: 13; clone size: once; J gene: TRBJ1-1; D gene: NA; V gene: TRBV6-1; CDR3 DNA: TGTGCCAGCAGTGAAGAGGGGGATACTGAAGCTTTCTTT; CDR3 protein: CASSEEGDTEAFF
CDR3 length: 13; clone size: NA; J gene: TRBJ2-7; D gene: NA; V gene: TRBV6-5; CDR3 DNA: TGTGCCAGCAGTCAGCAGGAACCCTACGAGCAGTACTTC; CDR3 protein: CASSQQEPYEQYF
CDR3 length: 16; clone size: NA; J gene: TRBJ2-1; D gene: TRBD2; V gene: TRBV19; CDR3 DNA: TGTGCCAGTACCGTTAGGGCGGCGGGGGGGCTAGATGAGCAGTTCTTC; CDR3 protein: CASTVRAAGGLDEQFF
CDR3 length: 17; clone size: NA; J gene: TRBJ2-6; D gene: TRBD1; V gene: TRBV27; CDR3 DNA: TGTGCCAGCAGTTTGGGGACAGGGGGAGTTGGGGCCAACGTCCTGACTTTC; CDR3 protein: CASSLGTGGVGANVLTF
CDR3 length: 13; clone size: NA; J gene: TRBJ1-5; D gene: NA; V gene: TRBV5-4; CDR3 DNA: TGTGCCAGCAGCTTGGAGGCGGGTCAGCCCCAGCATTTT; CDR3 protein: CASSLEAGQPQHF